Listed below are T cell receptor beta chains from one sample, sequenced in a study of ipilimumab plus nivolumab after autologous stem cell transplantation. Some clones are missing from TCRdb's copy, which holds only in-frame ones; the method was immunoSEQ multiplex PCR. The sample holds tens of thousands of clones, 75% to 85% seen once. This material consisted of PBMCs, taken in a trial of ipilimumab plus nivolumab as post-transplant consolidation. The receptors come from a male donor with diffuse large B-cell lymphoma. CDR3s include the opening cysteine and the closing phenylalanine or tryptophan. D genes are given only for firm matches. Clone sizes are given selectively: once, few, many, or a class where the clone is expanded.

CASSLDDSRYGYTF,TGTGCCAGCAGCCTCGACGACAGCCGCTATGGCTACACCTTC,.,once,TRBJ1-2,TRBV7-2
CASSPGALAGVYNEQFF,TGTGCCAGCAGCCCCGGGGCTCTAGCGGGGGTTTACAATGAGCAGTTCTTC,TRBD2,.,TRBJ2-1,TRBV7-2
CASSPQGVNTEAFF,TGTGCCAGCAGCCCACAGGGAGTGAACACTGAAGCTTTCTTT,.,.,TRBJ1-1,TRBV6-6
CASSYGGTGSYEQYF,TGTGCCAGCAGTTACGGGGGGACAGGGTCTTACGAGCAGTACTTC,TRBD1,.,TRBJ2-7,TRBV6-5
CAWSVLLGGEQYF,TGTGCCTGGAGTGTATTGCTCGGGGGGGAGCAGTACTTC,TRBD2,.,TRBJ2-7,TRBV30
CASSLDAKRGDTQYF,TGTGCCAGCAGCCTCGACGCTAAACGCGGAGATACGCAGTATTTT,.,.,TRBJ2-3,TRBV7-3
CASSMPLREGGYTF,TGTGCCAGTAGTATGCCTCTCAGGGAGGGTGGCTACACCTTC,.,.,TRBJ1-2,TRBV19
CASSLEGGMYNEQFF,TGCGCCAGCAGCTTGGAAGGGGGGATGTACAATGAGCAGTTCTTC,.,.,TRBJ2-1,TRBV5-1
CAWSGGGSTDTQYF,TGTGCCTGGAGTGGGGGCGGGAGCACAGATACGCAGTATTTT,.,.,TRBJ2-3,TRBV30
CASSPGESTDTQYF,TGTGCCAGCAGCCCGGGGGAGAGCACAGATACGCAGTATTTT,.,.,TRBJ2-3,TRBV11-3
CASTDTDTYEQYF,TGTGCCAGCACCGATACAGATACCTACGAGCAGTACTTC,.,.,TRBJ2-7,TRBV14
CASSLSLGGKLFF,TGTGCCAGCAGCTTATCTCTCGGGGGAAAACTGTTTTTT,.,.,TRBJ1-4,TRBV7-6
CASSEALGEGAHGYTF,TGTGCCAGCAGTGAAGCGCTTGGGGAGGGGGCCCATGGCTACACCTTC,TRBD1,.,TRBJ1-2,TRBV2
CASSKEGVYGYTF,TGTGCCAGCTCAAAAGAGGGCGTCTATGGCTACACCTTC,.,.,TRBJ1-2,TRBV18
CASSEAPRTGRNQPQHF,TGTGCCAGCAGTGAAGCGCCCAGGACAGGGCGGAATCAGCCCCAGCATTTT,TRBD1,.,TRBJ1-5,TRBV6-1
CASSPPPGGYTF,TGTGCCAGCAGCCCCCCGCCAGGTGGCTACACCTTC,.,.,TRBJ1-2,TRBV6-6
CANSLIEGQETQYF,TGTGCCAACAGCCTGATTGAGGGGCAAGAGACCCAGTACTTC,.,.,TRBJ2-5,TRBV7-9
CASSRGTSGGESEQFF,TGCGCCAGCAGCCGCGGGACTAGCGGGGGAGAATCCGAGCAGTTCTTC,TRBD2,.,TRBJ2-1,TRBV4-1
CSVPLAPNYGYTF,TGCAGCGTGCCCCTGGCCCCCAACTATGGCTACACCTTC,.,.,TRBJ1-2,TRBV29-1
CASSAHLQGAGELFF,TGTGCCAGCAGCGCTCACCTACAGGGGGCCGGGGAGCTGTTTTTT,TRBD1,.,TRBJ2-2,TRBV7-3
CATTDSLDAPQHF,TGTGCCACTACGGACAGTCTGGATGCGCCCCAGCATTTT,.,few,TRBJ1-5,TRBV2
CASSPQHGGRRAALHF,TGTGCCAGCAGCCCCCAGCACGGGGGCCGCCGGGCGGCCCTCCACTTT,.,.,TRBJ1-6,TRBV7-2
CASSGDLYEKLFF,TGTGCCAGCAGTGGGGACCTTTATGAAAAACTGTTTTTT,.,once,TRBJ1-4,TRBV25-1
CASSEGDGYTF,TGTGCCAGCAGTGAGGGGGATGGCTACACCTTC,.,.,TRBJ1-2,TRBV6-1
CASRAPGHGWGNTEAFF,TGTGCCAGCAGGGCGCCGGGACACGGTTGGGGGAACACTGAAGCTTTCTTT,.,once,TRBJ1-1,TRBV2
CASSHGLGREETQYF,TGCGCCAGCAGCCACGGACTAGGACGAGAAGAGACCCAGTACTTC,TRBD2,.,TRBJ2-5,TRBV4-1
CASSLGISYNSPLHF,TGTGCCAGCAGTTTAGGGATCTCCTATAATTCACCCCTCCACTTT,.,.,TRBJ1-6,TRBV6-6
CASNRDTSSVAFF,TGTGCCAGCAATAGAGACACGTCCAGTGTAGCTTTCTTT,.,.,TRBJ1-1,TRBV6-5
CASSLSLGGPSVDEQFF,TGTGCCAGCAGCTTATCGTTGGGGGGGCCCAGCGTTGATGAGCAGTTCTTC,.,once,TRBJ2-1,TRBV7-9
CASSLEGWGNSYNEQFF,TGTGCCAGCAGCTTAGAGGGCTGGGGGAACTCCTACAATGAGCAGTTCTTC,.,.,TRBJ2-1,TRBV11-1
CAWSETGVDQPQHF,TGTGCCTGGAGTGAGACCGGGGTGGATCAGCCCCAGCATTTT,.,.,TRBJ1-5,TRBV30
CASSYRQGSGYTF,TGTGCCAGCAGCTACAGACAGGGAAGCGGCTACACCTTC,TRBD1,.,TRBJ1-2,TRBV11-2
CASSLAGQGGGEKLFF,TGTGCCAGCAGCTTAGCCGGACAGGGCGGAGGAGAAAAACTGTTTTTT,TRBD1,.,TRBJ1-4,TRBV11-2
CAGTGTDTQYF,TGCGCAGGGACAGGCACAGATACGCAGTATTTT,TRBD1,.,TRBJ2-3,TRBV5-1
CASSQGAGPRGTDTQYF,TGCGCCAGCAGCCAGGGGGCTGGGCCCCGAGGCACAGATACGCAGTATTTT,TRBD1,.,TRBJ2-3,TRBV5-1
CASSLAGRSGEQYF,TGTGCCAGCAGCTTAGCAGGCAGATCGGGGGAGCAGTACTTC,.,.,TRBJ2-7,TRBV11-2
CASSPGRQVYEQYF,TGTGCCAGCTCACCGGGGAGACAGGTCTACGAGCAGTACTTC,.,.,TRBJ2-7,TRBV18
CASSVWEGQGGSPLHF,TGTGCCAGCAGTGTCTGGGAAGGACAGGGGGGTTCACCCCTCCACTTT,TRBD1,.,TRBJ1-6,TRBV6-1
CASSLSGGTYEQYF,TGTGCCAGCAGCTTAAGCGGGGGAACCTACGAGCAGTACTTC,TRBD2,.,TRBJ2-7,TRBV11-2
CASSPRTSGGVTQYF,TGTGCCAGCAGTCCCCGGACTAGCGGGGGGGTTACGCAGTATTTT,TRBD2,.,TRBJ2-3,TRBV2
CASVGEKGRGTNEQFF,TGTGCTAGTGTGGGAGAAAAGGGTAGGGGAACGAATGAGCAGTTCTTC,.,.,TRBJ2-1,TRBV12-5
CASSIRASGGREETQYF,TGTGCCAGTAGTATCCGCGCTAGCGGGGGACGAGAAGAGACCCAGTACTTC,TRBD2,.,TRBJ2-5,TRBV19
CASSESGLGNEKLFF,TGTGCCAGCAGTGAATCTGGGCTCGGTAATGAAAAACTGTTTTTT,.,few,TRBJ1-4,TRBV2
CASSSLTGTNEQFF,TGTGCCAGCAGCTCACTGACAGGGACAAATGAGCAGTTCTTC,TRBD1,.,TRBJ2-1,TRBV7-9
CASSVRGAGSPLHF,TGTGCCAGCAGCGTCAGGGGAGCGGGTTCACCCCTCCACTTT,.,.,TRBJ1-6,TRBV9
CASSLDSRQGFSGANVLTF,TGTGCCAGCAGCTTAGATTCCCGTCAGGGATTCTCTGGGGCCAACGTCCTGACTTTC,.,once,TRBJ2-6,TRBV7-8
CASSLGGQGNSPLHF,TGTGCCAGCAGCTTAGGGGGACAGGGTAACTCACCCCTCCACTTT,TRBD1,.,TRBJ1-6,TRBV7-9
CASSYSPGSMNTEAFF,TGTGCCAGCAGTTACTCTCCGGGGTCAATGAACACTGAAGCTTTCTTT,.,.,TRBJ1-1,TRBV6-6
CASSLDLPSSSYEQYF,TGTGCCAGCAGTCTGGACCTCCCCTCCTCCTCCTACGAGCAGTACTTC,.,.,TRBJ2-7,TRBV27
CASSPYSGGELFF,TGTGCCAGCAGCCCCTACTCGGGAGGGGAGCTGTTTTTT,.,.,TRBJ2-2,TRBV7-6
CSASPGTGYGYTF,TGCAGCGCATCTCCCGGGACAGGGTATGGCTACACCTTC,TRBD1,.,TRBJ1-2,TRBV29-1
CASSLRGLTAGELFF,TGTGCCAGCAGCTTACGGGGCCTTACAGCCGGGGAGCTGTTTTTT,.,.,TRBJ2-2,TRBV5-4